One and the same sample provided the 10 T cell receptor beta chains below, sequenced in a study of CD8+CD57+ T cells in acquired aplastic anemia. Researchers used genomic DNA as the template to profile TCR beta VDJ and CDR3. TCRdb independently ran MiXCR on the reads; one entry per CDR3 protein. The table records 260,000 or so distinct CDR3 sequences, 47% of them present only once. Patients picked for sequencing had shown CD8+CD57+ cell expansion detected by flow cytometry. Sample: sorted CD4+, CD8+, or CD8+CD57+ T cells (not recorded which) from PBMCs. The receptors were sampled from a human donor with aplastic anemia.

The chain joins TRBV7-7 to TRBJ2-5; 12 nucleotides match TRBD2. The CDR3 runs 17 residues. Germline V CDR1 and CDR2: SSHAT, FNYEAQ (reference sequence). The ends lost 3 bases at V and 4 bases at J; junction bases unmatched: 9. CDR3 nucleotide sequence: TGTGCCAGCAGCTTGGGTCTAGCGGGGGGGTCATTAGAGACCCAGTACTTC. This codes for CASSLGLAGGSLETQYF.

Of note for this clonotype: One end of the junction does not line up with germline, which may come from a read error. Here the CDR3 reads CASSLAPGVNAEAFF. In DNA form, the CDR3 reads TGTGCCAGCAGCTTAGCTCCGGGGGTGAACGCTGAAGCTTTCTTT. The chain recombines TRBV7-3 with TRBJ1-1; TRBD1 might be the D (5 bases). Germline CDR1 SGHTA, CDR2 FQGTGA. This CDR3 contains 15 residues.

The chain uses TRBV2 and TRBJ2-3, with 7 bases identical to TRBD2. Germline CDR1 reads SNHLY; CDR2 reads FYNNEI. V lost 4 bases and J lost 5; bases outside the gene matches: 9. The CDR3 consists of 15 residues. CDR3 in amino acids: CASSVLASSRDTQYF. In DNA form, the CDR3 reads TGTGCCAGCAGTGTACTAGCGTCGAGTAGAGATACGCAGTATTTT.

This clonotype was detected only once. V is TRBV2 and J is TRBJ1-2; D is undetermined. The CDR3 loop spans 14 amino acids. Per germline, CDR1 SNHLY and CDR2 FYNNEI. V was clipped by 1 base and J by 4 bases, with 10 bases between them. The CDR3 loop is CASSEDHTLYGYTF. In DNA, the CDR3 is TGTGCCAGCAGTGAAGACCACACCCTCTATGGCTACACCTTC.

This clonotype was detected many times. V and J are TRBV9 and TRBJ2-3, with 7 bases matching TRBD1. The CDR3 is 16 amino acids. Germline V CDR1 and CDR2: SGDLS, YYNGEE. V lost 3 bases, J lost 2 bases, and 9 bases stayed unmatched. For the CDR3, the DNA is TGTGCCAGCAGCGAGGGACAGAAATTTAACACAGATACGCAGTATTTT. Amino acid sequence: CASSEGQKFNTDTQYF.

This clonotype was recorded many times. The chain combines TRBV7-9 with TRBJ1-4, with D possibly being TRBD1 (5 bases). V dropped 5 bases and J dropped 5 bases, with 15 bases sitting between them. Germline CDR1 reads SEHNR; CDR2 reads FQNEAQ (reference sequence). The CDR3 is made up of 15 amino acids. CDR3 in DNA: TGTGCCAGCAGCCTCCAGGGCAGGGAAAATGAAAAACTGTTTTTT. Translated: CASSLQGRENEKLFF. Based on the CDR3 plus reference TRBV7-9 and TRBJ1-4, the full variable domain is DTGVSQNPRHKITKRGQNVTFRCDPISEHNRLYWYRQTLGQGPEFLTYFQNEAQLEKSRLLSDRFSAERPKGSFSTLEIQRTEQGDSAMYLCASSLQGRENEKLFFGSGTQLSVL.

This clonotype showed up many times. The genes are TRBV7-3 and TRBJ1-1; TRBD1 agrees at 7 bases. The trim removed 5 bases at V and 5 bases at J, leaving 14 bases unmatched. The CDR3 totals 16 residues. The germline V gene has CDR1 SGHTA and CDR2 FQGTGA. The CDR3: CASSENRAGGVTEAFF. CDR3 nucleotide sequence: TGTGCCAGCAGCGAAAACCGGGCAGGGGGTGTGACTGAAGCTTTCTTT.

This clonotype was seen repeatedly, ten times or more. The V gene is TRBV4-1, the J gene TRBJ2-5; a possible D gene is TRBD2 (6 bases). This CDR3 region has 14 residues. CDR1 MGHRA and CDR2 YSYEKL come from the germline V gene. Trimming cost V 1 base and J 3 bases, with 9 bases left between them. CDR3 in DNA: TGCGCCAGCAGCCAAGCCGGCGGGGAAGAGACCCAGTACTTC. This translates into CASSQAGGEETQYF.

This clonotype was observed many times. V gene TRBV7-3 combines with J gene TRBJ2-3, with D maybe TRBD2 (6 bases). The V and J ends lost 5 bases and 5 bases respectively, with 14 bases between them. The CDR3 sequence is 14 residues long. Germline CDR1 reads SGHTA; CDR2 reads FQGTGA. The CDR3 DNA is TGTGCCAGCAGCCAACCGGGACTGGGAGATACGCAGTATTTT. This codes for CASSQPGLGDTQYF.

This clonotype has ten or more counts. The chain carries TRBV15 and TRBJ1-3; D not resolved. Trimming took 0 bases from V and 2 from J, leaving 8 bases between them. There are 15 residues in the CDR3. Germline lookup yields CDR1 LNHNV and CDR2 YYDKDF (reference sequence). For the CDR3, the DNA is TGTGCCACCAGCAGAGATAGCACTACTGGAAACACCATATATTTT. It encodes CATSRDSTTGNTIYF. The variable domain in full, completed from reference TRBV15 and TRBJ1-3, reads DAMVIQNPRYQVTQFGKPVTLSCSQTLNHNVMYWYQQKSSQAPKLLFHYYDKDFNNEADTPDNFQSRRPNTSFCFLDIRSPGLGDTAMYLCATSRDSTTGNTIYFGEGSWLTVV.